This TCR beta chain was documented in a study of spatial heterogeneity in lung cancer. Across the whole study: Correlation of TCR transcript counts in tumor regions with a T cell module score from matched bulk RNA-seq was strong. Notes on the study in general: Counts of expanded intratumoral alpha and beta TCRs tracked tumor mutation counts.

Time point indicated: sample taken at primary tumor resection. Every TCR cDNA molecule carried a tag that served as a unique molecular identifier. TCRdb reprocessed the 5' RACE reads with MiXCR, giving one entry per CDR3 protein. This table has about 27,000 distinct CDR3 sequences, approximately 7.7% appearing once. The CDR3 extends over 14 amino acids. Germline V lookup: CDR1 SGHTA, CDR2 FQGNSA. V gave up 5 bases and J gave up 7 bases; unmatched junction bases: 5. This clonotype was picked up many times. Antigen unknown. The origin of this receptor is a male donor with early-stage non-small cell lung cancer. The chain recombines TRBV7-2 with TRBJ1-6, with TRBD1 matching 7 bases. The sequences come from lung tumor tissue, collected at surgery. For the CDR3, the DNA is TGTGCCAGCAGCGCCCGGGACAGAAATTCACCCCTCCACTTT. It translates to CASSARDRNSPLHF. Variable domain in full (rest from reference TRBV7-2 and TRBJ1-6): GAGVSQSPSNKVTEKGKDVELRCDPISGHTALYWYRQSLGQGLEFLIYFQGNSAPDKSGLPSDRFSAERTGGSVSTLTIQRTQQEDSAVYLCASSARDRNSPLHFGNGTRLTVT.